Below, one T cell receptor beta chain is given with its context. Its antigen is still unknown. Being one base from a much bigger clone, this may be a read error. This entry is derived from a study of regulatory T cells in long-lasting Graves disease (dated by TCRdb to the early 2020s). About the study as a whole: Persistent Graves' disease meant more than 5 years of antithyroid drug treatment with TSH receptor autoantibodies that stayed positive. Patients with persistent Graves' disease were compared with patients with newly diagnosed Graves' disease using TCR sequencing and RNA sequencing of peripheral blood. The study was registered as a clinical trial and conducted in China. A total of about 35 samples underwent TCR sequencing: some 13 from persistent and roughly 20 from newly diagnosed Graves' disease patients. Antithyroid drugs had been taken for about 9.7 years on average by persistent Graves' disease patients in the clinical cohort.

Library preparation used multiplex PCR. Reads for this sample came from an Illumina HiSeq 4000. TCR beta libraries were built with iRepertoire HTBI primers and Arm-PCR amplification of CDR3 regions. Before sequencing, the PCR products underwent gel purification. The original methods were these. Gene usage analysis of CDR3 amino acid clonotypes relied on the 60 or so TRBV and about 15 TRBJ segments identified across samples. Filtered high-quality paired reads were merged into contigs using COPE and FqMerger. BLAST was used to align contigs to IMGT TRBV, TRBD and TRBJ reference genes, with CDR3 defined following IMGT. Any clonotype with a frequency above 0.1% was classified as a highly expanded clone. Shannon entropy served as the measure of repertoire diversity, while the Gini coefficient captured V-J evenness. A clonotype was considered public if more than one individual shared it. TCRdb trimmed public reads at Q25 via fastp, called clones via MiXCR and kept in-frame beta chains. Each entry is one CDR3 protein sequence, shown with its most common DNA and genes. The V and J calls and clone size are TCRdb's, not the authors'. This sample comprises 360,000 or so distinct CDR3 sequences, roughly 24% of them detected only once. The biggest ten clones account for less than 30% of the sample.

General study outcomes and caveats: The authors noted that the small sample size was a limitation that may lower accuracy. Peripheral blood alone was examined, since thyroid tissue, which constituted the primary lesion, could not be accessed. Compared with newly diagnosed patients, persistent Graves' disease patients had lower TCR Shannon entropy and fewer highly expanded clones, which suggests clonal expansion. Sequencing and analysis were restricted to the TCR beta chain. More public clonotypes were shared among persistent patients (about 2,800) than among newly diagnosed patients (roughly 1,000). TRBV28, TRBJ1-2 and TRBJ2-5 were preferentially used in persistent disease, while TRBV20-1 and TRBJ2-1 were favored in newly diagnosed disease.

The germline V and J ends show losses of 1 base and 7 bases respectively, and no gene match explains 5 bases of the junction. The CDR3, from cysteine to phenylalanine, totals 15 residues. Only the CDR3 portion is preserved as DNA: 45 bases, with reading frame beginning at the first base. The germline V gene (reference sequence) supplies CDR1 DFQATT and CDR2 SNEGSKA. In the paper's terms, the time point label means: persistent/refractory GD, antithyroid drugs over 5 years with positive TRAb. RNA was extracted from PBMCs in TRIzol for both TCR sequencing and RNA sequencing. The diagnosis of Graves' disease followed American Thyroid Association guidelines. Recruitment of patients was carried out at an endocrinology department in Xi'an, China. From each patient, 7.5 to 9.5 milliliters of peripheral blood was collected into an EDTA anticoagulant tube. PBMCs were isolated by Ficoll Paque Plus density gradient separation without further T cell sorting. An Agilent 2100 Bioanalyzer and agarose gel were used to check RNA quality, while a NanoDrop 2000 measured RNA concentration.

The specimen comprised peripheral blood mononuclear cells (PBMCs), sampled when the disease was refractory, from a patient treated with antithyroid drugs. The chain was built from TRBV20-1 and TRBJ1-6; TRBD1 aligns with 9 central bases. This sequence was found in a middle-aged woman with Graves disease. Donor details come from another sample of the same person, matched by shared clones. At the DNA level, the sequence is TGCAGTGCTAGAGCGGGACAGGGACGAAATTCACCCCTCCACTTT. This translates into CSARAGQGRNSPLHF.